These 16 T cell receptor beta chains originate from one sample sequenced in a study of T cell responses to AZD1222 COVID-19 vaccine. Profiled with immunoSEQ multiplex PCR; TCRdb holds only in-frame clones, not every one. The table includes approximately 91,000 clones, about 88% detected once. The sample was peripheral blood, taken on day 0 of AZD1222 vaccination. These receptors came from an adult in good health.

This chain joins TRBV3-1 (or the pseudogene TRBV3-2) and TRBJ1-1; D is unresolved. The V gene's germline CDR1 is LGHDT and CDR2 YNNKEL (reference sequence). V was clipped by 1 base and J by 6 bases, with 9 bases between them. The CDR3 has 13 amino acids. CDR3 sequence (DNA): TGTGCCAGCAGCCAAGTTACGGGCGCTGAAGCTTTCTTT. Translating gives CASSQVTGAEAFF.

V is TRBV18 and J is TRBJ1-5, with TRBD1 identical over 9 bases. The CDR3 extends over 14 amino acids. Per the germline V gene, CDR1 is KGHSH and CDR2 is LQKENI. J gave up 6 bases and V 3 bases, and 3 bases lay outside the gene matches. CDR3 in amino acids: CASSPDRGSQPQHF. In DNA, the CDR3 is TGTGCCAGCTCACCGGACAGGGGTAGTCAGCCCCAGCATTTT.

The chain couples TRBV29-1 to TRBJ2-7; 7 bases match TRBD1. With V trimmed by 6 bases and J by 7 bases, 9 bases remained unmatched. This CDR3 is 12 amino acids long. The germline gives CDR1 SQVTM, CDR2 ANQGSEA. In nucleotides, the CDR3 is TGCAGCGTCGCCCCGACAGGGTTTGAGCAGTACTTC. Translated: CSVAPTGFEQYF.

The rearrangement joins TRBV28 to TRBJ2-1; D is possibly TRBD1 (6 bases). The CDR3 contains 15 residues. Germline CDR1 MDHEN, CDR2 SYDVKM. The V end lost 2 bases, the J end lost 3 bases, and 11 bases lay between the germline ends. The CDR3 protein is CASSLGVRGYNEQFF. Here the CDR3 DNA reads TGTGCCAGCAGTTTAGGGGTCAGGGGCTACAATGAGCAGTTCTTC.

This clone was recorded only once. This chain uses TRBV7-2 with TRBJ1-5; no firm D call. CDR3 length: 14 amino acids. CDR1 is SGHTA, CDR2 FQGNSA, per germline. Trimming cost V 4 bases and J 5 bases, with 12 bases left between them. The CDR3 region has the DNA TGTGCCAGCAGCTACCGTCAAGGAGATCAGCCCCAGCATTTT. The encoded protein is CASSYRQGDQPQHF.

This chain links TRBV3-1 (or the pseudogene TRBV3-2) with TRBJ2-2; the match to TRBD2 covers 8 bases. V trimming: 5 bases; J trimming: 6 bases; junction bases outside the gene matches: 17. This CDR3 is 18 amino acids long. Germline-derived CDR1 and CDR2 are LGHDT and YNNKEL (reference sequence). The chain's CDR3 is CASSTRGGLPSNAGELFF. In nucleotides, the CDR3 is TGTGCCAGCAGCACCCGGGGGGGCCTCCCTTCTAACGCCGGGGAGCTGTTTTTT.

This CDR3 reads CSAPLTGLGGYTF. CDR3 DNA sequence: TGCAGCGCCCCGCTGACAGGGTTGGGTGGCTACACCTTC. The genes are TRBV29-1 and TRBJ1-2; 7 bases are shared with TRBD1. This CDR3 is built from 13 residues. Per germline, CDR1 SQVTM and CDR2 ANQGSEA. J lost 7 bases, V lost 7 bases, and 12 bases had no gene match.

The chain couples TRBV27 to TRBJ1-1; possibly TRBD1 for D (6 bases). V was pared by 7 bases and J by 0 bases, with 9 bases between. Germline V gene lookup returns CDR1 MNHEY and CDR2 SMNVEV (reference sequence). This CDR3 comprises 13 residues. The CDR3 nucleotides are TGTGCCAGCATCTCAGGGGTGAACACTGAAGCTTTCTTT. It is translated as CASISGVNTEAFF.

The chain has TRBV4-3 and TRBJ1-5; TRBD1 agrees at 7 bases. The CDR3 sequence is 15 residues long. The germline V gene has CDR1 LGHNA and CDR2 YSLEER. The J segment lost 7 bases and the V segment lost 3 bases, leaving 9 bases of the junction unmatched. CDR3 sequence (DNA): TGCGCCAGCAGCCATCCCGACAGGGTCGGACAGCCCCAGCATTTT. Protein: CASSHPDRVGQPQHF.

The rearrangement uses TRBV6-5 and TRBJ2-3; the D gene could be TRBD1 or TRBD2 (5 bases each). The CDR3 extends over 15 amino acids. Germline loops: CDR1 MNHEY, CDR2 SVGAGI. V dropped 6 bases and J dropped 1 base, with 14 bases sitting between them. Here the CDR3 reads CASRRGVFGTDTQYF. CDR3 DNA sequence: TGTGCCAGCAGAAGAGGGGTCTTTGGCACAGATACGCAGTATTTT.

The chain uses TRBV6-6 and TRBJ1-2; no reliable D call. Germline loops: CDR1 MNHNY, CDR2 SVGAGI (reference sequence). The length of the CDR3 is 16 residues. V was shortened by 0 bases and J by 0 bases, with 11 bases between the two germline ends. The CDR3, as DNA: TGTGCCAGCAGTTACTCAGGCGGAAGTACTAACTATGGCTACACCTTC. Translating it yields CASSYSGGSTNYGYTF.

There are a few counts of this clone. This rearrangement joins TRBV5-6 to TRBJ1-5; D remains ambiguous. Germline CDR1 is SGHDT and CDR2 is YYEEEE. The CDR3 is 14 amino acids. V dropped 5 bases and J dropped 0 bases, with 9 bases sitting between them. Here the CDR3 DNA reads TGTGCCAGCAGGAGGAGCTATAGCAATCAGCCCCAGCATTTT. This sequence encodes CASRRSYSNQPQHF.

CDR3 DNA: TGTGCCAGCAGCTTAGAATTTTCCCAGTACTTC. This encodes CASSLEFSQYF. The chain uses TRBV7-2 and TRBJ2-5; D is undetermined. CDR3 size: 11 residues. Trimming pared 1 base from V and 9 bases from J, leaving 6 bases between. From germline, CDR1 is SGHTA and CDR2 FQGNSA.

The chain carries TRBV28 and TRBJ1-3; D unresolved. The germline gives CDR1 MDHEN, CDR2 SYDVKM. The CDR3 consists of 16 residues. Trimming took off 6 bases at V and 0 bases at J, with 15 bases between the two ends. Here the CDR3 DNA reads TGTGCCAGCAGCCCAGCGCTGGAGATCTCTGGAAACACCATATATTTT. It specifies CASSPALEISGNTIYF.

This clone was recorded only once. The chain employs TRBV19 and TRBJ1-1, with D hard to call. The length of the CDR3 is 13 residues. V lost 5 bases and J lost 2, with 9 bases in between. From germline, CDR1 is LNHDA and CDR2 SQIVND (reference sequence). DNA for the CDR3: TGTGCCAGTAGTGCCTTTCTAAACACTGAAGCTTTCTTT. Its translation: CASSAFLNTEAFF.

This chain uses TRBV14 with TRBJ2-2; D remains unclear. CDR3 length: 14 amino acids. V was pared by 0 bases and J by 6 bases, with 8 bases between. The germline gives CDR1 SGHDN, CDR2 FVKESK. The CDR3 protein is CASSQEHGAGELFF. CDR3 nucleotides: TGTGCCAGCAGCCAAGAGCATGGGGCCGGGGAGCTGTTTTTT.